One TCR beta chain is described in this entry. Its target is unknown. Trimming removed 0 bases at V and 1 base at J, with 10 bases between. The CDR3 is 17 amino acids. The V gene's germline CDR1 is MGHRA and CDR2 YSYEKL. This record comes from a study of cytomegalovirus exposure and HLA in healthy donors. Primers: 60 Vbeta forward and 13 Jbeta reverse. Profiled with immunoSEQ multiplex PCR; TCRdb holds only in-frame clones, not every one. The sample includes under 150,000 clones, about 80% of them seen just once. Findings and limits, study-wide: As a later analysis showed, several of the most significant clusters appeared to be linked to common viral pathogens. Later on, an analysis tied around 17,000 TCR beta sequences to HLA alleles at 0.05 false discovery rate. In an earlier analysis, in several hundred donors, most V segments appeared productive either ~87% or ~30% of the time.

The rearrangement uses TRBV4-1 and TRBJ1-6; TRBD1 might be the D (5 bases). Sequenced input: PBMCs. The TCR sequence derives from a boy younger than 10 in good health and CMV-seronegative. CDR3 in amino acids: CASSQEGRGSYNSPLHF. In DNA, the CDR3 is TGCGCCAGCAGCCAAGAGGGAAGGGGATCCTATAATTCACCCCTCCACTTT.